The 21 T cell receptor beta chains below come from one sample, sequenced in a study of blood T cell repertoires in COVID-19. The table came from immunoSEQ multiplex PCR; TCRdb's copy has only in-frame clones and leaves some out. The table records over 200,000 clones, about 80% of them present only once. The sequenced sample was PBMCs or T cells enriched from blood (not recorded which). Source of these receptors: a man aged 60-69 years who had recovered from COVID-19.

V is TRBV11-2 and J is TRBJ2-7; weak D call: TRBD2 (5 bases). Trimming took 5 bases from V and 2 from J, leaving 16 bases between them. The germline V gene encodes CDR1 SGHAT and CDR2 FQNNGV. There are 15 residues in the CDR3. The CDR3 region is CASSLSQTGTYEQYF. The CDR3 DNA follows: TGTGCCAGCAGCCTAAGTCAGACGGGAACCTACGAGCAGTACTTC.

There are a few counts of this clone. This rearrangement joins TRBV9 to TRBJ1-1, with D unresolved. The CDR3 loop spans 13 amino acids. Germline CDR1 reads SGDLS; CDR2 reads YYNGEE. Between the trimmed V and J ends, which lost 0 bases and 11 bases, there was a span of 14 bases. The CDR3 spells CASSVDIRVPAFF. The CDR3 DNA is TGTGCCAGCAGCGTAGACATTCGGGTGCCCGCTTTCTTT.

V and J are TRBV7-9 and TRBJ2-7; D perhaps matches TRBD2 (6 bases). Trimming took off 5 bases at V and 5 bases at J, with 16 bases between the two ends. The CDR3 is 14 residues long. From germline, CDR1 is SEHNR and CDR2 FQNEAQ (reference sequence). CDR3 region: CASSPLEGRDEQYF. As DNA, the CDR3 is TGTGCCAGCAGCCCACTGGAGGGCCGGGACGAGCAGTACTTC.

The chain uses TRBV6-5 and TRBJ1-3, with a tentative D call TRBD1 (5 bases). The germline CDR1 and CDR2 sequences are MNHEY and SVGAGI. The ends were cut back, 6 bases at V and 0 bases at J, with 12 bases in the middle. There are 15 residues in the CDR3. CDR3 sequence (DNA): TGTGCCAGCAGCCGCGACAGAAGCTCTGGAAACACCATATATTTT. This gives the protein CASSRDRSSGNTIYF.

V gene TRBV4-1 combines with J gene TRBJ1-5; D is unclear. This CDR3 comprises 20 residues. The V end was cut by 0 bases, the J end by 0 bases, with 21 bases between. Germline lookup yields CDR1 MGHRA and CDR2 YSYEKL. This chain's CDR3 is CASSQEMPGTTPHSNQPQHF. CDR3 sequence (DNA): TGCGCCAGCAGCCAAGAAATGCCCGGAACTACTCCACATAGCAATCAGCCCCAGCATTTT.

This chain connects TRBV2 to TRBJ2-7; 8 positions agree with TRBD1. The germline CDR1 and CDR2 sequences are SNHLY and FYNNEI. Trimming took 4 bases from V and 2 from J; bases not matched to a gene: 7. CDR3 length equals 15 residues. CDR3: CASSAPGQATYEQYF. DNA for the CDR3: TGTGCCAGCAGTGCCCCGGGACAGGCAACCTACGAGCAGTACTTC. Looking up the rest from reference TRBV2 and TRBJ2-7 gives the full variable domain: EPEVTQTPSHQVTQMGQEVILRCVPISNHLYFYWYRQILGQKVEFLVSFYNNEISEKSEIFDDQFSVERPDGSNFTLKIRSTKLEDSAMYFCASSAPGQATYEQYFGPGTRLTVT.

This chain joins TRBV2 and TRBJ2-2; 8 bases match TRBD1. Germline CDR1 is SNHLY and CDR2 is FYNNEI. The junction had 8 bases not matched to a gene; V was cut back by 7 bases and J by 7 bases. The length of the CDR3 is 14 residues. Here the CDR3 DNA reads TGTGCCAGCAAGGACAGGGACTTCGGCGGGGAGCTGTTTTTT. It is translated as CASKDRDFGGELFF.

This sequence joins TRBV9 and TRBJ2-4; no reliable D call. CDR3 size: 14 residues. The germline V gene has CDR1 SGDLS and CDR2 YYNGEE. Trimming removed 3 bases at V and 0 bases at J, with 7 bases between. CDR3 residues: CASSAGIAKNIQYF. CDR3 nucleotide sequence: TGTGCCAGCAGCGCCGGTATAGCCAAAAACATTCAGTACTTC.

The chain employs TRBV4-3 and TRBJ2-6; TRBD2 is a possible D gene (6 bases). The CDR3 runs to 18 residues. Germline CDR1 and CDR2: LGHNA and YSLEER. The V and J ends lost 0 bases and 1 base respectively, with 13 bases between them. CDR3 protein: CASSQESGLLSGANVLTF. The CDR3 DNA reads as TGCGCCAGCAGCCAAGAATCGGGACTTCTATCTGGGGCCAACGTCCTGACTTTC.

This sequence joins TRBV6-5 and TRBJ1-1; 7 bases fit TRBD1. CDR1 is MNHEY, CDR2 SVGAGI, per germline. The CDR3 covers 14 residues. J gave up 6 bases and V 0 bases, and 4 bases lay outside the gene matches. In DNA form, the CDR3 reads TGTGCCAGCAGTTACTCGATAGGGGGCCCTGAAGCTTTCTTT. As protein: CASSYSIGGPEAFF.

This chain uses TRBV19 with TRBJ1-2, with 8 bases lining up with TRBD1. Trimming took 9 bases from V and 4 from J; bases not matched to a gene: 7. The length of the CDR3 is 13 residues. Per germline, CDR1 LNHDA and CDR2 SQIVND (reference sequence). The CDR3 coding sequence is TGTGCCAGCACAACCGGGACAGGCTATGGCTACACCTTC. Translation gives CASTTGTGYGYTF. The variable domain in full, completed from reference TRBV19 and TRBJ1-2, reads DGGITQSPKYLFRKEGQNVTLSCEQNLNHDAMYWYRQDPGQGLRLIYYSQIVNDFQKGDIAEGYSVSREKKESFPLTVTSAQKNPTAFYLCASTTGTGYGYTFGSGTRLTVV.

The genes are TRBV11-3 and TRBJ2-3; TRBD2 agrees at 9 bases. The CDR3 has 15 amino acids. V trimming: 3 bases; J trimming: 2 bases; junction bases outside the gene matches: 3. Looked up from germline, CDR1 is SGHNT and CDR2 is YENEEA. CDR3 sequence (DNA): TGTGCCAGCAGCTTTCTAGCGGGGACCACAGATACGCAGTATTTT. This codes for CASSFLAGTTDTQYF.

The V call is TRBV6-2 or TRBV6-3, the J call TRBJ2-3; 12 nucleotides line up with TRBD2. J lost 2 bases, V lost 2 bases, and 8 bases had no gene match. Germline values: CDR1 MNHEY, CDR2 SVGEGT. The CDR3 length is 18 residues. The CDR3 spells CASSYPLAGGLVTDTQYF. DNA for the CDR3: TGTGCCAGCAGTTACCCGCTAGCGGGGGGGCTGGTCACAGATACGCAGTATTTT.

This chain joins TRBV5-1 and TRBJ1-3; D unclear. Germline CDR1 SGHRS, CDR2 YFSETQ. The CDR3 has 16 residues. V lost 0 bases, J lost 0 bases, and 10 bases lay in between. The DNA for the CDR3 is TGCGCCAGCAGCTTGGAATATGTCAGCTCTGGAAACACCATATATTTT. Translated: CASSLEYVSSGNTIYF.

The genes are TRBV19 and TRBJ2-3; D perhaps matches TRBD1 (5 bases). V was trimmed by 6 bases and J by 0 bases, leaving 13 bases between them. This CDR3 is built from 15 residues. Germline-derived CDR1 and CDR2 are LNHDA and SQIVND (reference sequence). The CDR3 region has the DNA TGTGCCAGTAGACCCGCGGACACTAGCACAGATACGCAGTATTTT. Protein product: CASRPADTSTDTQYF.

V is TRBV18 and J is TRBJ1-1; no reliable D call. The CDR3 consists of 16 residues. CDR1 is KGHSH and CDR2 is LQKENI in the germline V gene. Trimming stripped 2 bases from V and 0 bases from J, with 13 bases between. This CDR3 is CASSPKSYSMNTEAFF. The CDR3 DNA is TGTGCCAGCTCACCAAAAAGCTACAGCATGAACACTGAAGCTTTCTTT.

V gene TRBV4-2 combines with J gene TRBJ1-6; 8 positions match TRBD1. The CDR3 is made up of 15 amino acids. Germline assignment: CDR1 LGHNA and CDR2 YNFKEQ. With V trimmed by 0 bases and J by 6 bases, 1 base remained unmatched. The CDR3 reads CASSQDTGGNSPLHF. The CDR3 nucleotides read TGTGCCAGCAGCCAAGATACAGGGGGTAATTCACCCCTCCACTTT.

This clone was seen once. V gene TRBV20-1 combines with J gene TRBJ2-1; no clear D gene. The CDR3 extends over 10 amino acids. Trimming pared 6 bases from V and 10 bases from J, leaving 10 bases between. Germline V gene sequence: CDR1 DFQATT, CDR2 SNEGSKA (reference sequence). Here the CDR3 reads CSALTREQFF. The CDR3 DNA is TGCAGTGCGCTAACTCGGGAGCAGTTCTTC.

The chain uses TRBV27 and TRBJ1-2; 8 bases are a match to TRBD1. There are 13 residues in the CDR3. CDR1 MNHEY and CDR2 SMNVEV come from the germline V gene (reference sequence). V shed 5 bases, J shed 8 bases, and the junction held 7 bases outside the gene matches. The CDR3 DNA is TGTGCCAGCAGTGAACGGACAGGGCACGGCTACACCTTC. Its protein is CASSERTGHGYTF.

The chain has TRBV6-5 and TRBJ2-2, with 7 bases aligning to TRBD1. The trim removed 5 bases at V and 0 bases at J, leaving 3 bases unmatched. The CDR3 consists of 15 residues. From germline, CDR1 is MNHEY and CDR2 SVGAGI. CDR3 protein: CASSPQGANTGELFF. In DNA, the CDR3 is TGTGCCAGCAGTCCCCAGGGGGCGAACACCGGGGAGCTGTTTTTT.

The V call is TRBV10-3, the J call TRBJ2-1; no firm D call. V shed 4 bases and J shed 8 bases, with 12 bases lying between them. Germline V CDR1 and CDR2: ENHRY, SYGVKD. The CDR3 has 13 residues. CDR3 region: CAISGATIYEQFF. CDR3 DNA: TGTGCCATCAGTGGGGCTACAATATATGAGCAGTTCTTC.